The present TCR beta chain was sequenced within a study of T-cell memory formation after mild COVID-19. Study-level information: Clusters were largely donor specific.

5'RACE primed from the constant segment yielded TCR alpha and TCR beta cDNA libraries bearing sample barcodes and UMIs. MiXCR, applied by TCRdb to the 5' RACE reads, yields one record per CDR3 protein. The sample has about 200,000 distinct CDR3 sequences; over 9.5% are singletons. This clonotype showed up many times. The sequenced sample consisted of PBMCs or a T cell subset sorted from them (not recorded which). The source is a man between 18 and 29 years old who had mild COVID-19 (a few samples of this study predate the infection). Cell type and time point are not known.

CDR3: CASSEQGLNEKLFF. The CDR3 nucleotides read TGTGCCAGCAGTGAACAGGGTCTCAATGAAAAACTGTTTTTT. V and J are TRBV25-1 and TRBJ1-4; maybe TRBD1 (5 bases). The germline gives CDR1 MGHDK, CDR2 SYGVNS. The CDR3 length is 14 residues. V was pared by 2 bases and J by 5 bases, with 9 bases between.